The T cell receptor beta chain under discussion was sequenced for a study of OX40 agonist ivuxolimab in advanced cancers. Overall study: Dose-escalation patients had hepatocellular carcinoma, melanoma, renal cell or head and neck cancer.

Baseline, cycle 4 day 1, and cycle 7 day 1 were the blood sampling points. This clone was counted only a few times. V shed 6 bases and J shed 2 bases, with 10 bases lying between them. In germline, CDR1 is SQVTM, CDR2 ANQGSEA. The CDR3 consists of 13 residues. Generated by immunoSEQ multiplex PCR, the TCRdb table keeps only in-frame clones and is missing some. Among tens of thousands of clones listed, roughly 89% were seen once. This rearrangement joins TRBV29-1 to TRBJ1-4, with D perhaps matching TRBD1 (6 bases). This TCR was recovered from an adult with an advanced solid tumor such as melanoma, head and neck, liver or kidney cancer. The material was CD4+ or CD8+ T cells sorted from blood, obtained in a trial of the OX40 agonist ivuxolimab. As DNA, the CDR3 is TGCAGCGTCCGAGGGGGGACTAATGAAAAACTGTTTTTT. It translates to CSVRGGTNEKLFF.